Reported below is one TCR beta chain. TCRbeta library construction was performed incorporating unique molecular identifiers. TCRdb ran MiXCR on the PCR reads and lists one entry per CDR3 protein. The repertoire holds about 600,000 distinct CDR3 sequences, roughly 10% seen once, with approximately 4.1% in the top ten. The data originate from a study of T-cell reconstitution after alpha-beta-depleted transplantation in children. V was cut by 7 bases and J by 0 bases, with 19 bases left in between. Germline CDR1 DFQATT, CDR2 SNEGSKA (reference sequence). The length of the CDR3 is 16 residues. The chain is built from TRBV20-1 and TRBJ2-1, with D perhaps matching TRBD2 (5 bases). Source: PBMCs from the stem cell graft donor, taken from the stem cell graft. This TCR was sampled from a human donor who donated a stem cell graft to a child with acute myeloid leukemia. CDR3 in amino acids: CSVPAPAVSSYNEQFF. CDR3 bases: TGCAGTGTCCCTGCCCCAGCGGTCAGCTCCTACAATGAGCAGTTCTTC.